This T cell receptor (beta chain) emerged from a study of blood T cell repertoires in COVID-19. Here immunoSEQ multiplex PCR was the method, and the copy in TCRdb shows in-frame clones only, minus some. There are a few hundred thousand clones in the sample; around 88% occur only once, and about 1.3% lies in the top ten. The V gene end was trimmed by 5 bases and the J gene end by 5 bases; junction bases not matched to a gene: 16. The CDR3 totals 17 residues. Germline assignment: CDR1 MNHEY and CDR2 SMNVEV (reference sequence). This chain joins TRBV27 and TRBJ2-5, with 8 bases identical to TRBD1. The TCR was taken from a man older than 75 with acute or convalescent COVID-19. The sample taken for sequencing was peripheral blood. This CDR3 is CASSILDRGSGRETQYF. The CDR3 coding sequence is TGTGCCAGCAGTATCCTCGACAGGGGCTCTGGTAGGGAGACCCAGTACTTC.